At least ten counts were recorded for the clone carrying this T cell receptor beta chain. The antigen is undetermined. The sample belongs to a study of T cell repertoires in cytomegalovirus infection. Findings of the study overall: Cumulative public TCR beta family frequency identified CMV carriers with the relevant HLA.

Using its own MiXCR run on the reads, TCRdb lists one record per CDR3 protein. The sample includes a few hundred thousand distinct CDR3 sequences, more than 8% of them seen just once. From germline, CDR1 is MDHEN and CDR2 SYDVKM. The CDR3 extends over 16 amino acids. V lost 4 bases and J lost 11, with 21 bases in between. Material for sequencing was PBMCs. The chain is built from TRBV28 and TRBJ1-6, with D tentatively TRBD1 (6 bases). This clonotype was obtained from a human donor in good health (CMV status not recorded). Some clones in this sample may be carry-over from other donors' samples. CDR3 bases: TGTGCCAGCAGTTCCCAGGGGAAGGGAGCGTGGACACCCCTCCACTTT. Amino acids: CASSSQGKGAWTPLHF.